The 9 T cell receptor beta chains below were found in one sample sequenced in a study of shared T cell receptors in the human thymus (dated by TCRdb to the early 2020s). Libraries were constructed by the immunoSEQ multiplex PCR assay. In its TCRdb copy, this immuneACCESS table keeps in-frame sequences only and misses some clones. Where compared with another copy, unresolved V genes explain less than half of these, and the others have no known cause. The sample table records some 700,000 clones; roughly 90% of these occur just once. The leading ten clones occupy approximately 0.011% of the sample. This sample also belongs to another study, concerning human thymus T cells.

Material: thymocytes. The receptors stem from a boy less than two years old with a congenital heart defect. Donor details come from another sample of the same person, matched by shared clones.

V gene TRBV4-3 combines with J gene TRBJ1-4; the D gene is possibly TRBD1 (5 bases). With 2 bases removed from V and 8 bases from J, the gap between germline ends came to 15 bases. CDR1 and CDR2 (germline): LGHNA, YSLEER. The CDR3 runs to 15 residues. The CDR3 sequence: CASSQKAGGEEKLFF. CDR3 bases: TGCGCCAGCAGCCAAAAGGCGGGGGGGGAAGAAAAACTGTTTTTT.

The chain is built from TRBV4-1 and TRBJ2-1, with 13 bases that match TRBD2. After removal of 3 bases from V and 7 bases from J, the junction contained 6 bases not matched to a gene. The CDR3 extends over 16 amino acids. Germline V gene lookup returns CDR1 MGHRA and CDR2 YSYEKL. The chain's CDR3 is CASSQPLAGGRNEQFF. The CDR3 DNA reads TGCGCCAGCAGCCAGCCACTAGCGGGAGGGAGGAATGAGCAGTTCTTC.

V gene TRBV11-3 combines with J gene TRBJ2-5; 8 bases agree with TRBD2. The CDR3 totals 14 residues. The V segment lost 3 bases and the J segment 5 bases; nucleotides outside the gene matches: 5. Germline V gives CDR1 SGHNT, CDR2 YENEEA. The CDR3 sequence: CASSLPGGGETQYF. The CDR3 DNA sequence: TGTGCCAGCAGCTTGCCGGGAGGGGGGGAGACCCAGTACTTC.

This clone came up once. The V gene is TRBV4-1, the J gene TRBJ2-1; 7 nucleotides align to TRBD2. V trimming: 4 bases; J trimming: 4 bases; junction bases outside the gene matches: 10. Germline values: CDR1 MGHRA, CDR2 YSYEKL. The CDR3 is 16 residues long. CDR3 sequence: CASSPGLGEGYNEQFF. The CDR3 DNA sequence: TGCGCCAGCAGCCCCGGTTTGGGGGAGGGATACAATGAGCAGTTCTTC.

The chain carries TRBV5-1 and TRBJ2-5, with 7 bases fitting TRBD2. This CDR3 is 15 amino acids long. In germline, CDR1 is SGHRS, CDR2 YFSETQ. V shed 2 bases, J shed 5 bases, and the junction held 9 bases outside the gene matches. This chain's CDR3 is CASSFRDYRGETQYF. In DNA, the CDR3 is TGCGCCAGCAGCTTCAGGGACTACCGGGGGGAGACCCAGTACTTC.

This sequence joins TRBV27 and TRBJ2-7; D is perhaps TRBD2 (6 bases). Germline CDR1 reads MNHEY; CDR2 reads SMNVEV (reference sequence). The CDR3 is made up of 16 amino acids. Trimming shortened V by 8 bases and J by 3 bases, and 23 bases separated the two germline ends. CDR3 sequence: CASSSTPGEFIYEQYF. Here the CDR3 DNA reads TGTGCCAGCTCTTCGACCCCGGGAGAATTTATCTACGAGCAGTACTTC.

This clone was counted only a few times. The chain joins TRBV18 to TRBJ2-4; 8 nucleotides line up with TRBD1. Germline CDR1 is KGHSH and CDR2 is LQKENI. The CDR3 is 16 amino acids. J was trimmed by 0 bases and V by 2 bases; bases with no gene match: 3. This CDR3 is CASSPAGGPAKNIQYF. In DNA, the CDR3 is TGTGCCAGCTCACCAGCAGGGGGCCCAGCCAAAAACATTCAGTACTTC.

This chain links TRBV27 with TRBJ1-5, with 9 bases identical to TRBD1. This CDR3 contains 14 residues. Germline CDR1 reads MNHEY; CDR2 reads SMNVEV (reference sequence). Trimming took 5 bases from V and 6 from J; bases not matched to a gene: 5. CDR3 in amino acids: CASSLTGGTQPQHF. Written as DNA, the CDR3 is TGTGCCAGCAGTCTAACAGGGGGCACTCAGCCCCAGCATTTT.

CDR3 coding DNA: TGTGCAAGTCGCCCACGGGTTTGCTCTGGAAACACCATATATTTT. Protein sequence: CASRPRVCSGNTIYF. This chain joins TRBV12-2 and TRBJ1-3. TRBV12-2 is recorded as a pseudogene. This CDR3 region has 15 residues.